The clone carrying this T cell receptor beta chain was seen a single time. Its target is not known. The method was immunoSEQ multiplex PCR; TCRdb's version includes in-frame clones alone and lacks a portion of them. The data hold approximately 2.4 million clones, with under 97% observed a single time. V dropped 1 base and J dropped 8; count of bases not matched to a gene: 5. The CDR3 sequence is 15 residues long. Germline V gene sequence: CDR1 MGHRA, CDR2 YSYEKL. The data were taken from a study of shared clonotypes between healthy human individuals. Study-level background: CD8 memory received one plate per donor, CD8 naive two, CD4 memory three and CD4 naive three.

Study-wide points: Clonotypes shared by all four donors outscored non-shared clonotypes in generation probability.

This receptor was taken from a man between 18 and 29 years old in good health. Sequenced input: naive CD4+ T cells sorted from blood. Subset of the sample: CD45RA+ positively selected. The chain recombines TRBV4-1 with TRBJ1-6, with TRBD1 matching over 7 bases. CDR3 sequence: CASSQADRDHSPLHF. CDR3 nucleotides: TGCGCCAGCAGCCAAGCCGACAGGGACCATTCACCCCTCCACTTT.